A selection of T cell receptor beta chains follows, all from one sample in a study of cytomegalovirus exposure and HLA in healthy donors. Produced via immunoSEQ multiplex PCR; TCRdb's table is partial and in-frame only. This sample has around 170,000 clones, with roughly 71% found just once. The sample taken for sequencing was PBMCs. These receptors were collected from a girl under 18 in good health and CMV-seronegative. Both conserved end residues are part of each CDR3. The order of the fields is J gene, V gene, clone size, D gene, CDR3 protein, CDR3 DNA. A D gene is named only where the DNA matches it firmly. Size is omitted from some rows. Given values are once, few, many or a class for expanded clones.

>TRBJ2-1|TRBV4-1|.|TRBD2
CASSLSGGAAGYNEQFF
TGCGCCAGCAGCCTCAGCGGGGGGGCCGCTGGGTACAATGAGCAGTTCTTC
>TRBJ1-1|TRBV2|.|.
CASSEAEAGDEAFF
TGTGCCAGCAGTGAAGCGGAGGCGGGGGATGAAGCTTTCTTT
>TRBJ2-3|TRBV7-9|.|TRBD2
CASTIIWRSGGALDTQYF
TGTGCCAGCACCATCATCTGGAGGAGCGGGGGGGCCTTAGATACGCAGTATTTT
>TRBJ1-5|TRBV7-6|.|.
CASSLYRDTLGQPQHF
TGTGCCAGCAGCCTGTACCGGGACACCTTAGGACAGCCCCAGCATTTT
>TRBJ2-7|TRBV6-5|.|.
CASRQQGGNYKQYF
TGTGCCAGCAGACAACAGGGCGGTAATTATAAGCAGTACTTC
>TRBJ2-3|TRBV9|.|TRBD1
CASSLPRQGRDTQYF
TGTGCCAGCAGCTTACCCAGACAGGGCCGGGATACGCAGTATTTT
>TRBJ1-3|TRBV5-1|.|.
CASSPSTQVSGNTIYF
TGCGCCAGCAGCCCATCGACCCAGGTGTCTGGAAACACCATATATTTT
>TRBJ2-7|TRBV5-6|.|TRBD2
CASRQTSGGPYEQYF
TGTGCCAGCAGACAGACTAGCGGGGGGCCCTACGAGCAGTACTTC
>TRBJ2-2|TRBV27|.|.
CASSPSGTRNTGELFF
TGTGCCAGCAGTCCGTCCGGGACAAGGAACACCGGGGAGCTGTTTTTT
>TRBJ1-5|TRBV19|few|TRBD1
CASSSRQGSSNQPQHF
TGTGCCAGTAGTTCACGACAGGGCAGCAGCAATCAGCCCCAGCATTTT
>TRBJ2-3|TRBV6-4|once|.
CASSYRGGDTQYF
TGTGCCAGCAGCTACAGGGGGGGGGATACGCAGTATTTT
>TRBJ2-7|TRBV5-4|.|TRBD2
CASSVAGGGEQYF
TGTGCCAGCAGCGTAGCGGGGGGGGGCGAGCAGTACTTC
>TRBJ1-5|TRBV7-8|.|TRBD1
CASSVRGDRSGGNQPQHF
TGTGCCAGCAGCGTAAGAGGGGACAGGTCGGGCGGCAATCAGCCCCAGCATTTT
>TRBJ1-2|TRBV9|few|TRBD1
CASSARGTDSYGYTF
TGTGCCAGCAGCGCCCGCGGGACAGATAGCTATGGCTACACCTTC
>TRBJ1-2|TRBV5-1|.|.
CASSLEQGTYNYGYTF
TGCGCCAGCAGCTTGGAGCAGGGCACATATAACTATGGCTACACCTTC
>TRBJ2-5|TRBV5-6|.|TRBD2
CASSLYAGENQETQYF
TGTGCCAGCAGCTTATACGCGGGGGAGAACCAAGAGACCCAGTACTTC
>TRBJ2-7|TRBV27|.|TRBD1
CASSLSGTVPLEQYF
TGTGCCAGCAGTTTATCCGGGACAGTACCTCTCGAGCAGTACTTC
>TRBJ1-5|TRBV6-1|.|TRBD1
CASSLLGQGVQPQHF
TGTGCCAGCAGCCTACTGGGACAGGGGGTTCAGCCCCAGCATTTT
>TRBJ2-3|TRBV19|.|.
CASSIAGRGTDTQYF
TGTGCCAGTAGTATTGCCGGCCGGGGCACAGATACGCAGTATTTT
>TRBJ2-2|TRBV14|.|.
CASRGQGSTGELFF
TGTGCCAGCAGAGGTCAGGGGTCCACCGGGGAGCTGTTTTTT
>TRBJ1-2|TRBV7-3|.|.
CASGRGSNYGYTF
TGTGCCAGCGGCCGGGGATCAAACTATGGCTACACCTTC
>TRBJ1-1|TRBV9|.|.
CASSVGAEEAFF
TGTGCCAGCAGCGTAGGCGCGGAAGAAGCTTTCTTT
>TRBJ1-4|TRBV5-1|few|TRBD1
CASSLTSGTDNREKLFF
TGCGCCAGCAGCTTGACGTCAGGGACAGATAACCGAGAAAAACTGTTTTTT
>TRBJ2-5|TRBV5-1|.|.
CASSFGTGQETQYF
TGCGCCAGCAGCTTCGGGACTGGGCAAGAGACCCAGTACTTC
>TRBJ2-5|TRBV11-1|.|TRBD2
CASSLVSLAGPREQYF
TGTGCCAGCAGCTTAGTAAGTCTAGCGGGGCCCCGGGAGCAGTACTTC
>TRBJ2-7|TRBV30|.|TRBD2
CAWSVGGGSYEQYF
TGTGCCTGGAGTGTGGGCGGGGGATCCTACGAGCAGTACTTC
>TRBJ2-5|TRBV29-1|.|TRBD1
CSVAGTGAETQYF
TGCAGCGTCGCCGGGACAGGGGCCGAGACCCAGTACTTC
>TRBJ2-3|TRBV6-1|.|.
CASTLAGVTQYF
TGTGCCAGCACGCTCGCAGGGGTTACGCAGTATTTT
>TRBJ2-4|TRBV6-5|few|.
CASSYSKKLDIQYF
TGTGCCAGCAGTTACTCGAAGAAACTGGACATTCAGTACTTC